This entry lists 10 T cell receptor gamma chains sequenced from one sample in a study of gamma delta lymphoproliferative disorders and STAT genes. TCRdb re-called the multiplex PCR reads through CATT. The sample has over a thousand gamma-chain clones; around 8% are singletons. The receptor sequences were amplified from genomic DNA of peripheral blood mononuclear cells. Sample: blood. These receptors all come from a human donor with gamma-delta T-cell large granular lymphocyte leukemia.

This clone appeared many times. The chain links TRGV2 to TRGJ1 or TRGJ2. The J gene was missing in TCRdb and was found by matching the end of the DNA to germline. There are 14 residues in the CDR3. Germline CDR1 reads EGSNGY; CDR2 reads YDSYNSKV. V lost 0 bases to trimming and J lost 2 bases; unmatched junction nucleotides: 4. CDR3 DNA: TGTGCCACCTGGGACGGGGTACATTATTATAAGAAACTCTTT. Its translation: CATWDGVHYYKKLF.

This clone is labeled as medium-sized (0.01 to 0.1%). The rearrangement uses TRGV3 and TRGJ1 or TRGJ2. Because TCRdb records no J gene, it was assigned here through a match of the DNA to germline. Per germline, CDR1 VTNTFY and CDR2 YDVSTARD (reference sequence). The junction had 13 bases not matched to a gene; V was cut back by 6 bases and J by 2 bases. The CDR3 totals 15 residues. CDR3: CATWPPLRDYYKKLF. The CDR3 region has the DNA TGTGCCACCTGGCCCCCCCTACGGGATTATTATAAGAAACTCTTT.

A note on this clone: The junction does not match germline at one end; this may be a read error. The V call is TRGV10, the J call TRGJ1 or TRGJ2. The J gene, absent from TCRdb, was called here by matching the DNA to germline. TRGV10 qualifies as an ORF whose function is uncertain. CDR3 length: 12 amino acids. In DNA form, the CDR3 reads TGCGCGGGATCCCAGAATTATTATAAGAAACTCTTT. Translating it yields CAGSQNYYKKLF.

There are many counts of this clone. The rearrangement joins TRGV2 to TRGJP2. TCRdb supplies no J gene; here it was assigned by aligning the nucleotide sequence to germline. The CDR3 is made up of 15 amino acids. The V and J ends lost 3 bases and 5 bases, in that order; junction bases with no gene match: 9. Germline assignment: CDR1 EGSNGY and CDR2 YDSYNSKV. The CDR3 DNA sequence: TGTGCCACCTGGGACTCTTACGGCAGTGATTGGATCAAGACGTTT. Translating gives CATWDSYGSDWIKTF.

This clone is labeled medium-sized (0.01 to 0.1%). CDR3 DNA sequence: TGTGCCACCTGGGATAGGTTAACGGATTATAAGAAACTCTTT. It encodes CATWDRLTDYKKLF. This sequence joins TRGV8 and TRGJ1 or TRGJ2. Since TCRdb gives no J gene, matching the DNA to germline was used here to assign it. CDR1 is VENAVY and CDR2 is YDSYNSRV in the germline V gene. Trimming cost V 0 bases and J 5 bases; bases outside gene matches: 7. CDR3 size: 14 residues.

As to this clone: A far larger clone is only one base removed, so a read error is likely. Other DNA sequences in this specimen translate into the identical CDR3. The V segment is TRGV8, and no J call was made. Germline CDR1 and CDR2: VENAVY and YDSYNSRV. The length of the CDR3 is 11 residues. The CDR3 bases are TGTGCCACCTGGGATATTCACGAGAAACTTTTT. As protein: CATWDIHEKLF.

This clone was seen ten or more times. In the same sample, other DNA sequences code for this CDR3. The J gene is TRGJ1 or TRGJ2, the V gene TRGV8. The J gene comes from matching the DNA to germline here; TCRdb lacks it. The CDR3 totals 13 residues. CDR1 is VENAVY, CDR2 YDSYNSRV, per germline. V trimming: 3 bases; J trimming: 3 bases; junction bases outside the gene matches: 5. CDR3: CATWDSGYYKKLF. CDR3 sequence (DNA): TGTGCCACCTGGGATTCGGGTTATTATAAGAAACTCTTT.

This clone was found many times. Other nucleotide sequences from this sample produce the same CDR3. This chain links TRGV8 with TRGJ1 or TRGJ2. Since TCRdb gives no J gene, matching the DNA to germline was used here to assign it. The V gene end was trimmed by 1 base and the J gene end by 6 bases; junction bases not matched to a gene: 3. In germline, CDR1 is VENAVY, CDR2 YDSYNSRV. The CDR3 has 12 residues. CDR3 sequence reads: CATWDRGYKKLF. For the CDR3, the DNA is TGTGCCACCTGGGATAGAGGTTATAAGAAACTCTTT.

There are a few counts of this clone. The DNA is omitted, as the CDR3 cannot be located on it reliably, and the CDR3 follows TCRdb's listing. The same CDR3 arises from other DNA sequences in this sample as well. The V gene call reads TRGV2; no J gene was called. The CDR3 is 19 residues long, counting both termini. Germline V lookup: CDR1 EGSNGY, CDR2 YDSYNSKV. The CDR3 loop reads CATWTGIIIRNSLAVEQHF.

The chain uses TRGV3 and TRGJP1. No J segment appears in TCRdb, so it was assigned here by matching the sequence to germline. The germline gives CDR1 VTNTFY, CDR2 YDVSTARD (reference sequence). V was clipped by 0 bases and J by 3 bases; unmatched bases: 7. This CDR3 has 16 amino acids. CDR3 protein: CATWDRPRATGWFKIF. The CDR3, as DNA: TGTGCCACCTGGGACAGGCCCAGAGCCACTGGTTGGTTCAAGATATTT.